These 9 T cell receptor beta chains share one sample of origin, sequenced in a study of monozygotic twins with inflammatory bowel disease. TCRdb reanalyzed the 5' RACE reads and collapses them to one entry per CDR3 protein, without DNA. Here the sample table reports nearly 450,000 distinct CDR3 sequences. Sequenced: blood. These receptors originate from a human donor with ulcerative colitis or Crohn's disease, or a healthy co-twin of an affected twin (not recorded which).

J is TRBJ2-3 and V is TRBV7-3; TCRdb calls TRBD2, which cannot be checked without DNA. Germline loops: CDR1 SGHTA, CDR2 FQGTGA. The CDR3 extends over 15 amino acids. Here the CDR3 reads CASSQQSGGVDTQYF.

The chain combines TRBV19 with TRBJ1-2. The CDR3 length is 13 residues. Germline V gene data show CDR1 as LNHDA and CDR2 as SQIVND (reference sequence). CDR3 residues: CASSQTGTAGYTF.

The J gene is TRBJ2-7, the V gene TRBV12-2; there is no DNA to check the TCRdb D call of TRBD1. TRBV12-2 represents a pseudogene. The CDR3 totals 13 residues. The CDR3 protein is CASRSGQGREQYF.

The CDR3: CASGGTYKQETQYF. The V call is TRBV2, the J call TRBJ2-5; as DNA is missing, the TRBD2 call by TCRdb cannot be tested. The CDR3 extends over 14 amino acids. The germline V gene has CDR1 SNHLY and CDR2 FYNNEI.

V and J are TRBV5-8 and TRBJ2-7; the D call of TRBD2 rests on TCRdb alone, since no DNA is present to check it. Germline V gene lookup returns CDR1 SGHTS and CDR2 YDEGEE. This CDR3 contains 15 residues. This chain's CDR3 is CASSWGTSGIYEQYF.

The chain combines TRBV12-3 or TRBV12-4 with TRBJ2-3; there is no DNA to check the TCRdb D call of TRBD2. The CDR3 spans 11 residues. The chain's CDR3 is CASSLLATQYF.

The chain has TRBV18 and TRBJ2-1. CDR3 length: 16 residues. Germline CDR1 reads KGHSH; CDR2 reads LQKENI. The CDR3 spells CASSLDSPSSYNEQFF.

The chain combines TRBV25-1 with TRBJ2-5; TCRdb's D gene call, TRBD1, goes unchecked for lack of DNA. The CDR3 has 16 residues. The germline CDR1 and CDR2 sequences are MGHDK and SYGVNS. The CDR3 here is CASSESGTGLSETQYF. Full variable domain (rest looked up from reference TRBV25-1 and TRBJ2-5): EADIYQTPRYLVIGTGKKITLECSQTMGHDKMYWYQQDPGMELHLIHYSYGVNSTEKGDLSSESTVSRIRTEHFPLTLESARPSHTSQYLCASSESGTGLSETQYFGPGTRLLVL.

The chain combines TRBV6-2 or TRBV6-3 with TRBJ1-6; TCRdb returns TRBD1, unconfirmable since there is no DNA. There are 15 residues in the CDR3. The germline gives CDR1 MNHEY, CDR2 SVGEGT. CDR3: CASAAGGQRNSPLHF.